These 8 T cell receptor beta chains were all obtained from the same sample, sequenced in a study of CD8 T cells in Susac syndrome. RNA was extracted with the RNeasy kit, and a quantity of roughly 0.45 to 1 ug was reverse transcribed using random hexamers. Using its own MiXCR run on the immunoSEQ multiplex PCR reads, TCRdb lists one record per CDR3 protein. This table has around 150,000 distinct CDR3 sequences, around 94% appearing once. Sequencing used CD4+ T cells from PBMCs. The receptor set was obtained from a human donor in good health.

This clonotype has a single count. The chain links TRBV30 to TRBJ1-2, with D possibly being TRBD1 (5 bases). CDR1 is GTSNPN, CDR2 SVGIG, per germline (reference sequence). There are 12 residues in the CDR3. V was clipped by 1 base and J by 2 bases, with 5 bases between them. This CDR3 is CAWSGGNYGYTF. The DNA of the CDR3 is TGTGCCTGGAGTGGGGGGAACTATGGCTACACCTTC.

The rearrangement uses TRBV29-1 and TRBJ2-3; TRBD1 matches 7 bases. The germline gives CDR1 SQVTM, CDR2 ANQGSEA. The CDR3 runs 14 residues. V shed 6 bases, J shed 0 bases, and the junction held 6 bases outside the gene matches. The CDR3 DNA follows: TGCAGCGTGCGACAGGGAACTAGCACAGATACGCAGTATTTT. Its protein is CSVRQGTSTDTQYF.

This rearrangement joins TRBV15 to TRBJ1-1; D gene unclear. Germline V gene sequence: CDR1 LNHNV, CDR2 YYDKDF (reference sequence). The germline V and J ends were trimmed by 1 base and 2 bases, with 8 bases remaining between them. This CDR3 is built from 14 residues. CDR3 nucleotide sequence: TGTGCCACCAGCAGAGCAGGACGTAACACTGAAGCTTTCTTT. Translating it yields CATSRAGRNTEAFF.

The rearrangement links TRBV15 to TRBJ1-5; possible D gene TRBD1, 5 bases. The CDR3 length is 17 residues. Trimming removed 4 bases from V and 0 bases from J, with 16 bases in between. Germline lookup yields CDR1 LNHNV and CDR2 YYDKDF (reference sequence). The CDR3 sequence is CATSKDLRDYSNQPQHF. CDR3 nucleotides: TGTGCCACCAGCAAAGATCTCCGGGACTATAGCAATCAGCCCCAGCATTTT. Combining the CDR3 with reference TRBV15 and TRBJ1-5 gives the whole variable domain DAMVIQNPRYQVTQFGKPVTLSCSQTLNHNVMYWYQQKSSQAPKLLFHYYDKDFNNEADTPDNFQSRRPNTSFCFLDIRSPGLGDTAMYLCATSKDLRDYSNQPQHFGDGTRLSIL.

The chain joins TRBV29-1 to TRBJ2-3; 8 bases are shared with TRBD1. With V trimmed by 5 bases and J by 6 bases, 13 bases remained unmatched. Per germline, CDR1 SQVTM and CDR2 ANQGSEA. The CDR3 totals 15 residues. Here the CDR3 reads CSVQPWTGRSDTQYF. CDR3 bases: TGCAGCGTTCAACCCTGGACAGGGCGGTCCGATACGCAGTATTTT.

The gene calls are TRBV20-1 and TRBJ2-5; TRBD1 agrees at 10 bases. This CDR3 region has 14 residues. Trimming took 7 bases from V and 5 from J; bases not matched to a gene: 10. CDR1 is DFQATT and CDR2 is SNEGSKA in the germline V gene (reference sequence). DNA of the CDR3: TGCAGTGGATCCCGACAGGGGGCAGGGGAGACCCAGTACTTC. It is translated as CSGSRQGAGETQYF.

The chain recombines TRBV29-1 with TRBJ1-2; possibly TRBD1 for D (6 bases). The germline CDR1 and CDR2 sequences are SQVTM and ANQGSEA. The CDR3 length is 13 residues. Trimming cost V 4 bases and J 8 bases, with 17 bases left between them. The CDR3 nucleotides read TGCAGCGTTGTGCAGGCCAAGACAGGCGGCTACACCTTC. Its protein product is CSVVQAKTGGYTF.

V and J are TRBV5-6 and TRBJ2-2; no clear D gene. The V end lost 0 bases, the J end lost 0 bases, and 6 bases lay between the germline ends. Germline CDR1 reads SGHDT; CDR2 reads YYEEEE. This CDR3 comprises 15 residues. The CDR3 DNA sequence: TGTGCCAGCAGCTTGGTGGTCACGAACACCGGGGAGCTGTTTTTT. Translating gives CASSLVVTNTGELFF.